What follows are 12 T cell receptor beta chains derived from one specimen sequenced in a study of CXCR3-negative and CXCR3-positive naive CD8 T cells. Through 5' RACE with UMI labels, the TRB cDNA libraries were prepared. TCRdb re-analyzed the 5' RACE reads; it lists each CDR3 protein once, without DNA. This sample's clone table lists tens of thousands of distinct CDR3 sequences. Antigens for these TCRs are unknown. Overall study findings and caveats: Greater hydrophobicity was found in TRB CDR3s of CXCR3-positive naive cells than of CXCR3-negative naive cells.

Specimen: naive CXCR3+ CD8+ T cells from blood. Subset reported: CD45RO-CCR7+CD27+CD95- naive CD8+ T cells expressing CXCR3 (TNR3+). Receptor source: a human donor in good health. Some clones in this sample may be carry-over from other donors' samples.

The rearrangement uses TRBV28 and TRBJ2-3; TCRdb's D call, TRBD2, is unchecked because there is no DNA. From germline, CDR1 is MDHEN and CDR2 SYDVKM. This CDR3 is 18 amino acids long. CDR3 region: CASRALSVTGTSFDTQYF.

The rearrangement links TRBV20-1 to TRBJ2-3; absent DNA, TCRdb's TRBD1 call cannot be checked. The germline V gene has CDR1 DFQATT and CDR2 SNEGSKA (reference sequence). The CDR3 length is 16 residues. Here the CDR3 reads CSARTWTGASTDTQYF.

This chain joins TRBV6-5 and TRBJ2-1. Germline V gene sequence: CDR1 MNHEY, CDR2 SVGAGI. CDR3 length: 12 residues. CDR3 amino acids: CASSYLGNEQFF.

The chain is built from TRBV7-9 and TRBJ2-5; TCRdb selects TRBD1, and the lack of DNA leaves this call unchecked. The length of the CDR3 is 15 residues. Germline CDR1 reads SEHNR; CDR2 reads FQNEAQ (reference sequence). The CDR3 loop reads CASSSGQGLEETQYF.

CDR3 sequence reads: CASSERPFNQPQHF. The rearrangement links TRBV28 to TRBJ1-5. Germline-derived CDR1 and CDR2 are MDHEN and SYDVKM. There are 14 residues in the CDR3.

The gene calls are TRBV29-1 and TRBJ2-7. The length of the CDR3 is 13 residues. From germline, CDR1 is SQVTM and CDR2 ANQGSEA. This CDR3 is CSVKTAQTYEQYF.

This rearrangement joins TRBV20-1 to TRBJ1-1. Germline assignment: CDR1 DFQATT and CDR2 SNEGSKA (reference sequence). The CDR3 runs to 14 residues. The CDR3 loop is CSARVEGLNTEAFF.

The chain combines TRBV7-2 with TRBJ2-7; TCRdb picks TRBD2, but there is no DNA to check that call. The CDR3 covers 15 residues. In germline, CDR1 is SGHTA, CDR2 FQGNSA. The CDR3 spells CASSTSALVTYEQYF. The full variable domain, rest sourced from reference TRBV7-2 and TRBJ2-7, is GAGVSQSPSNKVTEKGKDVELRCDPISGHTALYWYRQSLGQGLEFLIYFQGNSAPDKSGLPSDRFSAERTGGSVSTLTIQRTQQEDSAVYLCASSTSALVTYEQYFGPGTRLTVT.

The chain employs TRBV21-1 and TRBJ1-4. TRBV21-1 represents a pseudogene. The CDR3 has 15 amino acids. CDR3 sequence reads: CASSLRPPPREKLFF.

The chain recombines TRBV5-1 with TRBJ1-1. CDR1 is SGHRS, CDR2 YFSETQ, per germline. The CDR3 totals 13 residues. CDR3 region: CASSLEGNTEAFF.

This rearrangement joins TRBV15 to TRBJ2-7; TCRdb indicates TRBD1, and absent DNA this call remains unverified. CDR1 and CDR2 (germline): LNHNV, YYDKDF (reference sequence). CDR3 length: 14 amino acids. The CDR3 sequence: CATSSRTGTYEQYF.

V is TRBV6-2 or TRBV6-3 and J is TRBJ2-5; TCRdb lists TRBD2, though no DNA is available to test this call. The germline V gene encodes CDR1 MNHEY and CDR2 SVGEGT. The CDR3 has 15 residues. The CDR3 loop reads CASTFQTSDQETQYF.